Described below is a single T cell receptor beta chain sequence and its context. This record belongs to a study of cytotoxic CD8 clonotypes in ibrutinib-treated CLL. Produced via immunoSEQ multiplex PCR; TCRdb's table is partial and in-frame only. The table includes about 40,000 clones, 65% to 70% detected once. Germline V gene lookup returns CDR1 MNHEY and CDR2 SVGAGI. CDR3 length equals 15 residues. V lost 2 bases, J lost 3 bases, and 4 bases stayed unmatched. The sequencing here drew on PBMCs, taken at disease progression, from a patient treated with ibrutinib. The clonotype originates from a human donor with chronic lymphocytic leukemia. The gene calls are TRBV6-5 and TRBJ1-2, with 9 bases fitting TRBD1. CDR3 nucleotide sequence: TGTGCCAGCAGTTACGGGACAGGGTTGGACTATGGCTACACCTTC. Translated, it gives CASSYGTGLDYGYTF.